The 21 T cell receptor beta chains given below trace back to one sample, sequenced in a study of blood T cell repertoires in COVID-19. This table comes from immunoSEQ multiplex PCR, and its TCRdb copy is limited to in-frame clones, with some not included. The sample lists about 50,000 clones, roughly 86% seen once, with about 16% in the top ten. The sequencing sample was made of peripheral blood. The receptors come from a man aged 55 to 69 with active or convalescent COVID-19.

The chain links TRBV6-5 to TRBJ1-1, with 9 positions matching TRBD1. The CDR3 extends over 15 amino acids. The germline V gene has CDR1 MNHEY and CDR2 SVGAGI. The ends lost 7 bases at V and 0 bases at J; junction bases unmatched: 6. The CDR3 is CASMLTGGLNTEAFF. The CDR3 nucleotides are TGTGCCAGCATGCTGACAGGGGGGCTGAACACTGAAGCTTTCTTT.

This chain links TRBV25-1 with TRBJ2-1; 10 bases are a match to TRBD1. The CDR3 is 15 amino acids. Losses at the gene ends were 2 bases for V and 4 bases for J; bases not matched to a gene: 2. CDR1 MGHDK and CDR2 SYGVNS come from the germline V gene. CDR3 nucleotide sequence: TGTGCCAGCAGTGAACCGGGACAGGGGTACAATGAGCAGTTCTTC. It codes for CASSEPGQGYNEQFF.

This sequence joins TRBV18 and TRBJ2-7; 10 nucleotides align to TRBD1. This CDR3 region has 15 residues. Germline lookup yields CDR1 KGHSH and CDR2 LQKENI. Trimming removed 4 bases from V and 9 bases from J; junction bases left unmatched: 12. CDR3 protein: CASSRGTGEVGTQYF. The CDR3 coding sequence is TGTGCCAGCTCACGCGGGACAGGGGAGGTTGGTACGCAGTACTTC.

This clone is a singleton in its sample. V and J are TRBV7-3 and TRBJ1-1; D might be TRBD1 (6 bases). Trimming cost V 4 bases and J 6 bases, with 15 bases left between them. CDR3 length: 14 residues. Germline lookup yields CDR1 SGHTA and CDR2 FQGTGA. CDR3 region: CASSSDRNGPEAFF. As DNA, the CDR3 is TGTGCCAGCAGCTCGGACAGAAACGGTCCTGAAGCTTTCTTT.

CDR3 protein: CASRGGSPYNEQFF. CDR3 bases: TGTGCCAGCAGGGGGGGATCCCCGTACAATGAGCAGTTCTTC. This sequence joins TRBV2 and TRBJ2-1; possibly TRBD2 for D (6 bases). CDR1 is SNHLY, CDR2 FYNNEI, per germline. CDR3 size: 14 residues. V lost 6 bases, J lost 4 bases, and 13 bases lay in between.

This chain connects TRBV6-1 to TRBJ1-1; possible D gene TRBD1, 6 bases. Germline V CDR1 and CDR2: MNHNS, SASEGT. The germline V and J ends were trimmed by 1 base and 1 base, with 16 bases remaining between them. This CDR3 has 17 residues. The CDR3 spells CASSEDEGGVGNTEAFF. Written as DNA, the CDR3 is TGTGCCAGCAGTGAAGATGAAGGGGGGGTTGGGAACACTGAAGCTTTCTTT.

This clone has a single count. The genes are TRBV10-2 and TRBJ1-6; D might be TRBD1 (5 bases). Trimming took off 7 bases at V and 9 bases at J, with 13 bases between the two ends. Germline V gene data show CDR1 as WSHSY and CDR2 as SAAADI. The CDR3 contains 13 residues. The CDR3 coding sequence is TGCGCCAGCACCCCAGGGTGGCGTTCACCCCTCCACTTT. Protein: CASTPGWRSPLHF.

The chain recombines TRBV27 with TRBJ1-2; the D is unclear. Trimming left V 3 bases short and J 5 bases short, with 13 bases between. In germline, CDR1 is MNHEY, CDR2 SMNVEV (reference sequence). The CDR3 is 14 amino acids. CDR3 protein: CASSFKGSEYGYTF. The CDR3 DNA sequence: TGTGCCAGCAGTTTTAAAGGGAGTGAATATGGCTACACCTTC.

This sequence joins TRBV4-2 and TRBJ1-2; D is undetermined. The V end lost 1 base, the J end lost 4 bases, and 4 bases lay between the germline ends. The germline CDR1 and CDR2 sequences are LGHNA and YNFKEQ. This CDR3 region has 12 residues. The CDR3 nucleotides are TGTGCCAGCAGCCAAGTCGGCTATGGCTACACCTTC. It encodes CASSQVGYGYTF.

The chain joins TRBV2 to TRBJ1-1; a weak D match, TRBD1 (6 bases). The CDR3 contains 13 residues. The V end was cut by 6 bases, the J end by 0 bases, with 8 bases between. Germline CDR1 reads SNHLY; CDR2 reads FYNNEI. CDR3 protein: CASRRGMNTEAFF. CDR3 nucleotides: TGTGCCAGCAGGAGGGGGATGAACACTGAAGCTTTCTTT.

This chain uses TRBV29-1 with TRBJ1-1, with 8 bases lining up with TRBD1. Trimming at V came to 7 bases and at J to 6 bases, leaving 10 bases not matched to a gene. The CDR3 runs 13 residues. Germline V gene lookup returns CDR1 SQVTM and CDR2 ANQGSEA. The CDR3 DNA follows: TGCAGCGCCTCAGGGGGCTCGAGGGCTGAAGCTTTCTTT. It is translated as CSASGGSRAEAFF.

This clone was observed a handful of times. This chain links TRBV2 with TRBJ2-1; 10 bases agree with TRBD2. CDR3 length: 13 amino acids. J gave up 3 bases and V 8 bases, and 1 base lay outside the gene matches. In germline, CDR1 is SNHLY, CDR2 FYNNEI. The CDR3 reads CASRTSGYNEQFF. The CDR3 coding sequence is TGTGCCAGCCGGACTAGCGGCTACAATGAGCAGTTCTTC.

The rearrangement uses TRBV5-6 and TRBJ2-1; 11 bases line up with TRBD2. The CDR3 loop spans 15 amino acids. V dropped 4 bases and J dropped 2; count of bases not matched to a gene: 2. CDR1 SGHDT and CDR2 YYEEEE come from the germline V gene. CDR3 bases: TGTGCCAGCAGCGCGACTAGCGGGGCCTACAATGAGCAGTTCTTC. Encoded protein: CASSATSGAYNEQFF.

The chain links TRBV7-3 to TRBJ2-3; 9 bases agree with TRBD2. The germline V gene encodes CDR1 SGHTA and CDR2 FQGTGA. Losses at the gene ends were 3 bases for V and 4 bases for J; bases not matched to a gene: 2. This CDR3 contains 14 residues. The CDR3 DNA is TGTGCCAGCAGCTTCGGCGGGGGGGCAGATACGCAGTATTTT. Its translation: CASSFGGGADTQYF.

V usage is TRBV5-4 and J usage is TRBJ2-1; 12 bases are shared with TRBD2. The CDR3 has 16 residues. The germline CDR1 and CDR2 sequences are SGHNT and YYREEE (reference sequence). J gave up 3 bases and V 2 bases, and 3 bases lay outside the gene matches. For the CDR3, the DNA is TGTGCCAGCAGCTTTCCTAGCGGGGGGGACTACAATGAGCAGTTCTTC. Translation gives CASSFPSGGDYNEQFF. Full variable domain (rest looked up from reference TRBV5-4 and TRBJ2-1): ETGVTQSPTHLIKTRGQQVTLRCSSQSGHNTVSWYQQALGQGPQFIFQYYREEENGRGNFPPRFSGLQFPNYSSELNVNALELDDSALYLCASSFPSGGDYNEQFFGPGTRLTVL.

The chain employs TRBV3-1 (or the pseudogene TRBV3-2) and TRBJ2-3; D is perhaps TRBD2 (6 bases). The CDR3 spans 13 residues. The germline CDR1 and CDR2 sequences are LGHDT and YNNKEL (reference sequence). V lost 1 base and J 8 bases, leaving 10 bases between the germline ends. The CDR3 loop reads CASSQGAGSTQYF. The CDR3, as DNA: TGTGCCAGCAGCCAAGGGGCGGGGAGTACGCAGTATTTT.

The gene calls are TRBV12-2 and TRBJ1-5. TRBV12-2 is designated a pseudogene. The CDR3 loop spans 18 amino acids. The CDR3 loop is CASRLAFHPGRGGQPQHF. In nucleotides, the CDR3 is TGTGCAAGTCGCTTAGCGTTTCATCCGGGGAGGGGAGGTCAGCCCCAGCATTTT.

J is TRBJ2-3 and V is TRBV7-9, with 11 nucleotides matching TRBD2. The CDR3 is made up of 16 amino acids. Germline CDR1 and CDR2: SEHNR and FQNEAQ (reference sequence). The ends lost 6 bases at V and 1 base at J; junction bases unmatched: 6. The CDR3 spells CASSRLAGPRTDTQYF. CDR3 nucleotides: TGTGCCAGCAGTCGACTAGCGGGGCCCCGCACAGATACGCAGTATTTT.

The V call is TRBV25-1, the J call TRBJ1-1; D perhaps matches TRBD1 (6 bases). Germline values: CDR1 MGHDK, CDR2 SYGVNS. This CDR3 has 12 residues. With 2 bases removed from V and 7 bases from J, the gap between germline ends came to 8 bases. Here the CDR3 reads CASSEEDSEAFF. DNA for the CDR3: TGTGCCAGCAGTGAAGAGGACAGTGAAGCTTTCTTT.

The chain joins TRBV5-1 to TRBJ2-4; a possible D gene is TRBD1 (6 bases). CDR1 and CDR2 from the germline V gene are SGHRS and YFSETQ. With 4 bases removed from V and 10 bases from J, the gap between germline ends came to 21 bases. There are 15 residues in the CDR3. The CDR3: CASSPRDTGFGIQYF. The CDR3 DNA follows: TGCGCCAGCAGCCCCCGGGACACCGGGTTTGGGATTCAGTACTTC. The full variable domain, completed using reference TRBV5-1 and TRBJ2-4, is KAGVTQTPRYLIKTRGQQVTLSCSPISGHRSVSWYQQTPGQGLQFLFEYFSETQRNKGNFPGRFSGRQFSNSRSEMNVSTLELGDSALYLCASSPRDTGFGIQYFGAGTRLSVL.

V gene TRBV5-1 combines with J gene TRBJ2-3; 7 positions agree with TRBD2. The length of the CDR3 is 15 residues. Germline V lookup: CDR1 SGHRS, CDR2 YFSETQ. J lost 1 base, V lost 7 bases, and 9 bases had no gene match. The CDR3 sequence: CASGPSGPRTDTQYF. The CDR3 bases are TGCGCCAGCGGACCTAGCGGTCCCCGCACAGATACGCAGTATTTT.